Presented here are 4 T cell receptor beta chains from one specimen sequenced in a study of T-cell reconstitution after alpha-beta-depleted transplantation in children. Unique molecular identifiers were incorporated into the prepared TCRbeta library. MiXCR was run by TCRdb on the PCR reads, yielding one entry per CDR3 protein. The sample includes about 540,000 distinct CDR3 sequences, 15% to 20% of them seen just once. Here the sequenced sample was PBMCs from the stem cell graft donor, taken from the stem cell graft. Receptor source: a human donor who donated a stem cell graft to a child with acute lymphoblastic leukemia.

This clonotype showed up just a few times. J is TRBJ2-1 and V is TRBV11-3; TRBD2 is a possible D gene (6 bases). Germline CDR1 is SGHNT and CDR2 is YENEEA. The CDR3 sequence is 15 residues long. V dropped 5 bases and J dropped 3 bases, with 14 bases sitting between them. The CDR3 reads CASSMGGVVYNEQFF. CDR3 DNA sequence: TGTGCCAGCAGCATGGGCGGGGTTGTCTACAATGAGCAGTTCTTC.

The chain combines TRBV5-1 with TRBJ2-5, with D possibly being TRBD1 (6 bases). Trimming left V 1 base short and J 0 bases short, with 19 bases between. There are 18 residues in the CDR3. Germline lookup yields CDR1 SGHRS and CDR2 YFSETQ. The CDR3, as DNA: TGCGCCAGCAGCTTGCAGTATGCAGGGGCTTTGTACCAAGAGACCCAGTACTTC. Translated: CASSLQYAGALYQETQYF.

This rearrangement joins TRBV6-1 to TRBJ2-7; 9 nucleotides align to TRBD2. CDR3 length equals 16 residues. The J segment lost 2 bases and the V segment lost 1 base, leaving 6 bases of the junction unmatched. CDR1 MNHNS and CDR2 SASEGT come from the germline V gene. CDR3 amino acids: CASSEDILAGTYEQYF. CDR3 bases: TGTGCCAGCAGTGAAGATATTCTAGCGGGGACCTACGAGCAGTACTTC.

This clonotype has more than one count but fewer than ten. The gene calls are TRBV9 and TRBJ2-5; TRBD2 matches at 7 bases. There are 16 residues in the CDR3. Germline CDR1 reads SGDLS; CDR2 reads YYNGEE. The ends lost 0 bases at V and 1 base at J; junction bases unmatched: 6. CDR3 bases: TGTGCCAGCAGCGTAGAGGCTAGCGGTCTCCAAGAGACCCAGTACTTC. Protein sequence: CASSVEASGLQETQYF.